The next 23 T cell receptor beta chains were all read from a single sample in a study of control samples from healthy donors and cancer patients. The protocol was immunoSEQ multiplex PCR, while the TCRdb copy is restricted to in-frame clones and leaves out a portion. The table includes some 67,000 clones, around 87% detected once. The sequencing sample was made of PBMCs. These receptors were obtained from a woman aged 50 to 60 with head and neck cancer.

V is TRBV6-6 and J is TRBJ1-1, with D unresolved. The CDR3 consists of 12 residues. The V end lost 4 bases, the J end lost 3 bases, and 6 bases lay between the germline ends. CDR1 MNHNY and CDR2 SVGAGI come from the germline V gene (reference sequence). CDR3 in DNA: TGTGCCAGCAGTTGGCGGGACACTGAAGCTTTCTTT. Translating gives CASSWRDTEAFF.

The rearrangement uses TRBV7-2 and TRBJ2-1; D is ambiguous. This CDR3 has 18 amino acids. Germline loops: CDR1 SGHTA, CDR2 FQGNSA. The ends were cut back, 1 base at V and 1 base at J, with 17 bases in the middle. CDR3 in amino acids: CASSLVVPGPTSYNEQFF. The CDR3, as DNA: TGTGCCAGCAGCTTAGTTGTCCCGGGTCCCACGTCCTACAATGAGCAGTTCTTC.

The CDR3 loop is CASSQDSGVDEQYF. CDR3 DNA sequence: TGTGCCAGCAGCCAAGATTCGGGGGTCGACGAGCAGTACTTC. V and J are TRBV3-1 (or the pseudogene TRBV3-2) and TRBJ2-7; D possibly corresponds to TRBD2 (6 bases). The CDR3 covers 14 residues. V lost 0 bases and J lost 5, with 11 bases in between. The germline V gene encodes CDR1 LGHDT and CDR2 YNNKEL (reference sequence).

The chain joins TRBV5-1 to TRBJ2-2; D is uncertain. The CDR3 spans 13 residues. Trimming shortened V by 3 bases and J by 1 base, and 4 bases separated the two germline ends. The germline V gene has CDR1 SGHRS and CDR2 YFSETQ. CDR3 nucleotide sequence: TGCGCCAGCAGCTCCCAGAACACCGGGGAGCTGTTTTTT. This codes for CASSSQNTGELFF.

The chain couples TRBV27 to TRBJ2-1; 7 bases map to TRBD1. Germline V lookup: CDR1 MNHEY, CDR2 SMNVEV (reference sequence). The CDR3 spans 18 residues. The ends lost 6 bases at V and 2 bases at J; junction bases unmatched: 16. CDR3 DNA sequence: TGTGCCAGCAGCCAAAACCTACAGGGGTACCCAACCTACAATGAGCAGTTCTTC. Amino acids: CASSQNLQGYPTYNEQFF.

V and J are TRBV6-5 and TRBJ1-3; 8 nucleotides line up with TRBD1. The CDR3 length is 14 residues. V was pared by 4 bases and J by 4 bases, with 3 bases of the junction left unmatched. Germline CDR1 and CDR2: MNHEY and SVGAGI. CDR3 in amino acids: CASSSGTGGNTIYF. The CDR3 coding sequence is TGTGCCAGCAGTTCCGGGACAGGCGGAAACACCATATATTTT.

This clone was found once. The V gene is TRBV3-1 (or the pseudogene TRBV3-2), the J gene TRBJ1-5; D is unresolved. Germline assignment: CDR1 LGHDT and CDR2 YNNKEL (reference sequence). The CDR3 has 15 residues. V was trimmed by 4 bases and J by 7 bases, leaving 17 bases between them. As DNA, the CDR3 is TGTGCCAGCAGCCCCTACCAGGACGGCCAACAGCCCCAGCATTTT. It translates to CASSPYQDGQQPQHF.

This chain connects TRBV7-6 to TRBJ2-1, with 7 bases that match TRBD1. Germline-derived CDR1 and CDR2 are SGHVS and FNYEAQ. The CDR3 consists of 14 residues. V lost 0 bases, J lost 8 bases, and 4 bases stayed unmatched. This CDR3 is CASSLAQGKYEQFF. The CDR3 bases are TGTGCCAGCAGCTTAGCACAGGGGAAGTATGAGCAGTTCTTC. The full variable domain, completed using reference TRBV7-6 and TRBJ2-1, is GAGVSQSPRYKVTKRGQDVALRCDPISGHVSLYWYRQALGQGPEFLTYFNYEAQQDKSGLPNDRFSAERPEGSISTLTIQRTEQRDSAMYRCASSLAQGKYEQFFGPGTRLTVL.

This clone came up a few times. This chain joins TRBV2 and TRBJ2-5; perhaps D is TRBD1 or TRBD2 (5 bases each). The CDR3 sequence is 15 residues long. CDR1 is SNHLY, CDR2 FYNNEI, per germline. Trimming took off 6 bases at V and 5 bases at J, with 19 bases between the two ends. This chain's CDR3 is CASRTQTQRGETQYF. The DNA of the CDR3 is TGTGCCAGCAGGACCCAGACCCAGAGGGGCGAGACCCAGTACTTC.

This clone turned up a few times. The gene calls are TRBV12-3 or TRBV12-4 and TRBJ2-7, with D unresolved. V was cut by 3 bases and J by 2 bases, with 8 bases left in between. The CDR3 loop spans 13 amino acids. CDR3 protein: CASSFRGPYEQYF. CDR3 nucleotides: TGTGCCAGCAGTTTTAGAGGCCCCTACGAGCAGTACTTC.

The chain joins TRBV28 to TRBJ1-5; unclear D gene. CDR1 is MDHEN, CDR2 SYDVKM, per germline. The CDR3 length is 15 residues. The V end was cut by 4 bases, the J end by 2 bases, with 12 bases between. In nucleotides, the CDR3 is TGTGCCAGCAGTTCCAGAGTGACGCGCAATCAGCCCCAGCATTTT. This translates into CASSSRVTRNQPQHF. Together with reference TRBV28 and TRBJ1-5, the CDR3 gives the full variable domain: DVKVTQSSRYLVKRTGEKVFLECVQDMDHENMFWYRQDPGLGLRLIYFSYDVKMKEKGDIPEGYSVSREKKERFSLILESASTNQTSMYLCASSSRVTRNQPQHFGDGTRLSIL.

The chain joins TRBV15 to TRBJ1-5; the D gene is possibly TRBD1 (5 bases). From germline, CDR1 is LNHNV and CDR2 YYDKDF (reference sequence). The CDR3 is made up of 14 amino acids. Trimming left V 1 base short and J 5 bases short, with 9 bases between. CDR3 sequence (DNA): TGTGCCACCAGCAGAGGCGACAGAGATCAGCCCCAGCATTTT. Translating it yields CATSRGDRDQPQHF. Variable domain in full (rest from reference TRBV15 and TRBJ1-5): DAMVIQNPRYQVTQFGKPVTLSCSQTLNHNVMYWYQQKSSQAPKLLFHYYDKDFNNEADTPDNFQSRRPNTSFCFLDIRSPGLGDTAMYLCATSRGDRDQPQHFGDGTRLSIL.

The chain uses TRBV30 and TRBJ1-6, with 8 positions matching TRBD1. This CDR3 is 16 amino acids long. Germline V gene sequence: CDR1 GTSNPN, CDR2 SVGIG (reference sequence). J was trimmed by 1 base and V by 3 bases; bases with no gene match: 5. The CDR3 DNA reads as TGTGCCTGGAGGACAGGGGAGCGGTCCTATAATTCACCCCTCCACTTT. This translates into CAWRTGERSYNSPLHF.

The chain joins TRBV5-1 to TRBJ2-3; D may match TRBD1 or TRBD2 (5 bases each). V was clipped by 0 bases and J by 4 bases, with 12 bases between them. CDR3 size: 15 residues. The germline gives CDR1 SGHRS, CDR2 YFSETQ. The CDR3 loop is CASSLDGARADTQYF. CDR3 bases: TGCGCCAGCAGCTTGGACGGGGCGAGGGCAGATACGCAGTATTTT.

The chain has TRBV27 and TRBJ1-2; D is unclear. The V and J ends lost 6 bases and 7 bases respectively, with 15 bases between them. The CDR3 contains 13 residues. The germline V gene has CDR1 MNHEY and CDR2 SMNVEV (reference sequence). CDR3 protein: CASRSPGVSGYTF. DNA for the CDR3: TGTGCCAGCAGGTCCCCTGGAGTAAGTGGCTACACCTTC.

The rearrangement uses TRBV28 and TRBJ2-4; possibly TRBD2 for D (6 bases). The germline CDR1 and CDR2 sequences are MDHEN and SYDVKM. V gave up 3 bases and J gave up 6 bases, with 15 bases separating them. CDR3 length: 15 amino acids. CDR3 nucleotide sequence: TGTGCCAGCAGTTTCCCCCCGATGGGGGGAAACATTCAGTACTTC. Encoded protein: CASSFPPMGGNIQYF.

The rearrangement uses TRBV11-1 and TRBJ1-1; the match to TRBD1 covers 8 bases. Unmatched junction bases numbered 9, after V lost 6 bases and J lost 6 bases. Germline V gene lookup returns CDR1 SGHAT and CDR2 FQDESV (reference sequence). The CDR3 is made up of 14 amino acids. The CDR3 loop reads CASRLRTGSPEAFF. DNA for the CDR3: TGTGCCAGCAGGCTGCGGACAGGGAGCCCTGAAGCTTTCTTT.

V and J are TRBV23-1 and TRBJ1-5; D might be TRBD1 (5 bases). TRBV23-1 is recorded as an ORF, its role being uncertain. With 5 bases removed from V and 10 bases from J, the gap between germline ends came to 15 bases. The CDR3 covers 13 residues. The CDR3 protein is CASSWGSMGPQHF. CDR3 nucleotide sequence: TGCGCCAGCAGTTGGGGGTCCATGGGACCCCAGCATTTT.

This clone was detected a few times. The CDR3 here is CASSPMNTEAFF. The CDR3 DNA follows: TGTGCCAGCAGCCCTATGAACACTGAAGCTTTCTTT. The chain joins TRBV12-3 or TRBV12-4 to TRBJ1-1, with D unresolved. Trimming removed 6 bases from V and 0 bases from J, with 5 bases in between. The CDR3 sequence is 12 residues long.

The rearrangement uses TRBV4-3 and TRBJ2-5; 9 positions match TRBD2. The CDR3 sequence is 15 residues long. The germline V gene has CDR1 LGHNA and CDR2 YSLEER. V was clipped by 0 bases and J by 7 bases; unmatched bases: 6. The chain's CDR3 is CASSQEGTSLGTQYF. The CDR3 DNA sequence: TGCGCCAGCAGCCAAGAAGGGACTAGCTTGGGGACCCAGTACTTC.

In DNA form, the CDR3 reads TGCGCCAGCAGCTTGAGGCCGACCCAAGAGACCCAGTACTTC. It specifies CASSLRPTQETQYF. The chain recombines TRBV5-1 with TRBJ2-5; D is unclear. Germline V gene data show CDR1 as SGHRS and CDR2 as YFSETQ. This CDR3 is built from 14 residues. Between the trimmed V and J ends, which lost 1 base and 1 base, there was a span of 8 bases.

The rearrangement uses TRBV7-9 and TRBJ1-2; D gene ambiguous. V was trimmed by 3 bases and J by 2 bases, leaving 7 bases between them. The CDR3 has 13 residues. CDR1 and CDR2 (germline): SEHNR, FQNEAQ (reference sequence). CDR3 loop: CASSFGENYGYTF. The CDR3 coding sequence is TGTGCCAGCAGCTTCGGGGAAAACTATGGCTACACCTTC.

The CDR3 nucleotides are TGTGCCAGCAGTTCCCCGGGACTAGTAAAAAACGAGCAGTACTTC. It is translated as CASSSPGLVKNEQYF. The V call is TRBV7-9, the J call TRBJ2-7; TRBD2 agrees at 8 bases. This CDR3 is 15 amino acids long. V lost 6 bases, J lost 5 bases, and 12 bases stayed unmatched. Germline loops: CDR1 SEHNR, CDR2 FQNEAQ (reference sequence).